The 6 T cell receptor beta chains below come from one sample, sequenced in a study of blood T cell repertoires in COVID-19. Clones were read by immunoSEQ multiplex PCR, and TCRdb kept only the in-frame ones, dropping some. The sample carries about 240,000 clones, around 80% recorded once. The material sequenced was peripheral blood. Receptor source: a woman aged 18-29 years with acute or convalescent COVID-19.

The CDR3 sequence: CASRKQGYEQYF. The CDR3 region has the DNA TGTGCCAGCAGGAAACAGGGTTACGAGCAGTACTTC. This chain uses TRBV12-3 or TRBV12-4 with TRBJ2-7; D is perhaps TRBD1 (6 bases). CDR3 length: 12 residues. The V gene lost 6 bases and the J gene lost 4 bases, with 10 bases spanning the gap.

This chain connects TRBV19 to TRBJ1-1; TRBD1 might be the D (6 bases). The CDR3 totals 12 residues. Per germline, CDR1 LNHDA and CDR2 SQIVND (reference sequence). Trimming shortened V by 3 bases and J by 6 bases, and 8 bases separated the two germline ends. This CDR3 is CASSMAGAEAFF. DNA of the CDR3: TGTGCCAGTAGTATGGCAGGGGCTGAAGCTTTCTTT. The whole variable domain, remainder taken from reference TRBV19 and TRBJ1-1, is DGGITQSPKYLFRKEGQNVTLSCEQNLNHDAMYWYRQDPGQGLRLIYYSQIVNDFQKGDIAEGYSVSREKKESFPLTVTSAQKNPTAFYLCASSMAGAEAFFGQGTRLTVV.

This clone was picked up a small number of times. V and J are TRBV6-2 or TRBV6-3 and TRBJ1-2, with 10 nucleotides matching TRBD1. With V trimmed by 5 bases and J by 6 bases, 15 bases remained unmatched. The germline gives CDR1 MNHEY, CDR2 SVGEGT. This CDR3 is built from 17 residues. The CDR3 DNA follows: TGTGCCAGCAGTGGTCGGACAGGGGGAGTTCTACCGGATGGCTACACCTTC. Its protein is CASSGRTGGVLPDGYTF.

In its sample, this clone was seen a few times. This chain uses TRBV6-6 with TRBJ1-1; D is unclear. The CDR3 has 17 amino acids. V shed 5 bases and J shed 0 bases, with 19 bases lying between them. CDR1 is MNHNY, CDR2 SVGAGI, per germline (reference sequence). In nucleotides, the CDR3 is TGTGCCAGCAGTCTAGCGTTCCTTAGAGAATTGAACACTGAAGCTTTCTTT. It specifies CASSLAFLRELNTEAFF.

The chain uses TRBV9 and TRBJ1-6; 9 nucleotides match TRBD1. CDR3 size: 15 residues. V shed 0 bases and J 8 bases; nucleotides not matched to a gene: 3. The germline V gene has CDR1 SGDLS and CDR2 YYNGEE. The CDR3 sequence is CASSVGGQGDSPLHF. CDR3 nucleotide sequence: TGTGCCAGCAGCGTAGGGGGACAGGGTGATTCACCCCTCCACTTT.

In its sample, this clone was seen once. The chain is built from TRBV6-4 and TRBJ2-5, with 11 nucleotides matching TRBD2. The length of the CDR3 is 15 residues. Trimming took 4 bases from V and 4 from J; bases not matched to a gene: 5. CDR1 and CDR2 (germline): MRHNA, SNTAGT. This chain's CDR3 is CASSVAGGPRETQYF. CDR3 DNA: TGTGCCAGCAGTGTAGCGGGAGGGCCAAGAGAGACCCAGTACTTC.